These T cell receptor beta chains were read from a single sample in a study of T cells in Graves' hyperthyroidism and ophthalmopathy. One entry per CDR3 protein, called by TCRdb with MiXCR from the multiplex PCR reads. This sample yields about 760,000 distinct CDR3 sequences, of which 35% are seen a single time; roughly 31% belongs to the top ten. Sequencing was done on a sample of blood. Receptors originate from a middle-aged woman with Graves' hyperthyroidism. Both conserved end residues are part of each CDR3. D genes are given only for firm matches. Only some rows state a clone size, as once, few, many or a class for expanded clones.

j_gene: TRBJ2-7
v_gene: TRBV5-1
len: 15
abundance: .
d_gene: .
CDR3nt: TGCGCCAGCAGCTTGTCCCCACAGGAAACCTACGAGCAGTACTTC
CDR3aa: CASSLSPQETYEQYF

j_gene: TRBJ1-3
v_gene: TRBV29-1
len: 12
abundance: .
d_gene: .
CDR3nt: TGCAGCGTTGCCGACTATGGCTACACCATATATTTT
CDR3aa: CSVADYGYTIYF

j_gene: TRBJ1-2
v_gene: TRBV10-1
len: 14
abundance: once
d_gene: .
CDR3nt: TGCGCCAGCAGTCTTCTGGACAGCCTCTATGGCTACACCTTC
CDR3aa: CASSLLDSLYGYTF

j_gene: TRBJ2-5
v_gene: TRBV20-1
len: 14
abundance: .
d_gene: TRBD2
CDR3nt: TGCAGTGCTATGGGGCTAGCGGGAACGGAGACCCAGTACTTC
CDR3aa: CSAMGLAGTETQYF

j_gene: TRBJ2-7
v_gene: TRBV7-9
len: 14
abundance: few
d_gene: .
CDR3nt: TGTGCCAGCAGGCCCCTAGCGATCGCCTACGAGCAGTACTTC
CDR3aa: CASRPLAIAYEQYF

j_gene: TRBJ1-1
v_gene: TRBV6-1
len: 14
abundance: .
d_gene: TRBD1
CDR3nt: TGTGCCAGCAGTAAGGACAGGGAAGTCACTGAAGCTTTCTTT
CDR3aa: CASSKDREVTEAFF

j_gene: TRBJ1-6
v_gene: TRBV7-9
len: 15
abundance: .
d_gene: .
CDR3nt: TGTGCCAGCAGCTTGCGGGGGGCGATTAATTCACCCCTCCACTTT
CDR3aa: CASSLRGAINSPLHF

j_gene: TRBJ1-2
v_gene: TRBV20-1
len: 13
abundance: many
d_gene: .
CDR3nt: TGCAGTGCTAGGGGCTGGGGCCACTATGGCTACACCTTC
CDR3aa: CSARGWGHYGYTF

j_gene: TRBJ1-4
v_gene: TRBV5-5
len: 14
abundance: .
d_gene: .
CDR3nt: TGTGCCAGCAGCCAAGTCCGGTCTAATGAAAAACTGTTTTTT
CDR3aa: CASSQVRSNEKLFF

j_gene: TRBJ1-5
v_gene: TRBV7-2
len: 14
abundance: many
d_gene: .
CDR3nt: TGTGCCAGCAGCTTATGGGGGAATAATCAGCCCCAGCATTTT
CDR3aa: CASSLWGNNQPQHF

j_gene: TRBJ1-4
v_gene: TRBV29-1
len: 12
abundance: .
d_gene: .
CDR3nt: TGCAGCGTTGACACCGATGGGGAAAAACTGCTTTTT
CDR3aa: CSVDTDGEKLLF

j_gene: TRBJ2-2
v_gene: TRBV29-1
len: 14
abundance: .
d_gene: .
CDR3nt: TGCAGCGTTGACGACGGGGTGGGTCCCGGGGAGCTGTTTTTT
CDR3aa: CSVDDGVGPGELFF

j_gene: TRBJ1-5
v_gene: TRBV7-8
len: 16
abundance: many
d_gene: TRBD1
CDR3nt: TGTGCCAGCAGCCAAAACGGACAGGTCAGCAATCAGCCCCAGCATTTT
CDR3aa: CASSQNGQVSNQPQHF

j_gene: TRBJ1-2
v_gene: TRBV5-8
len: 11
abundance: few
d_gene: TRBD1
CDR3nt: TGTGCCAGCAGCTTGGGGGACAGGGAATACTTC
CDR3aa: CASSLGDREYF

j_gene: TRBJ2-1
v_gene: TRBV4-3
len: 16
abundance: .
d_gene: .
CDR3nt: TGCGCCAGCAGCCAAGAGGCACTAGTGGTGAACAATGAGCAGTTCTTC
CDR3aa: CASSQEALVVNNEQFF

j_gene: TRBJ2-2
v_gene: TRBV19
len: 16
abundance: few
d_gene: .
CDR3nt: TGTGCCAGTAGGACCGGACACAGGGAGAACACCGGGGAGCTGTTTTTT
CDR3aa: CASRTGHRENTGELFF

j_gene: TRBJ1-2
v_gene: TRBV9
len: 12
abundance: .
d_gene: TRBD1
CDR3nt: TGTGCCAGCAGTTTTTCGGGACAGGGCCGGACCTTC
CDR3aa: CASSFSGQGRTF

j_gene: TRBJ1-5
v_gene: TRBV19
len: 14
abundance: .
d_gene: .
CDR3nt: TGTGCCAGTAGTATACTGGGGGTTGGCCAGCCCCAGCATTTT
CDR3aa: CASSILGVGQPQHF

j_gene: TRBJ1-1
v_gene: TRBV25-1
len: 14
abundance: many
d_gene: .
CDR3nt: TGTGCCAGCAGTGAATCGGAACCGAACACTGAAGCTTTCTTT
CDR3aa: CASSESEPNTEAFF

j_gene: TRBJ1-3
v_gene: TRBV6-1
len: 18
abundance: .
d_gene: .
CDR3nt: TGTGCCAGCATCAAAACGAGGGCGGTCGGGGAAAATGGAAACACCATATATTTT
CDR3aa: CASIKTRAVGENGNTIYF

j_gene: TRBJ1-5
v_gene: TRBV10-3
len: 13
abundance: .
d_gene: .
CDR3nt: TGTGCCAGCAGTTACGGGGGGTTTCAGCCCCAGCATTTT
CDR3aa: CASSYGGFQPQHF

j_gene: TRBJ1-2
v_gene: TRBV10-3
len: 12
abundance: many
d_gene: .
CDR3nt: TGTGCCATCGGCCCATTAGGCGGGGGCTACACCTTC
CDR3aa: CAIGPLGGGYTF

j_gene: TRBJ1-2
v_gene: TRBV2
len: 14
abundance: many
d_gene: .
CDR3nt: TGTGCCAGCAGGGCCCGACAGTCCGGAGGTGGCTACACCTTC
CDR3aa: CASRARQSGGGYTF

j_gene: TRBJ2-7
v_gene: TRBV2
len: 12
abundance: .
d_gene: .
CDR3nt: TGTGCCAGCAGTGAATTGGATTACGAGCACTACTTC
CDR3aa: CASSELDYEHYF

j_gene: TRBJ1-2
v_gene: TRBV7-9
len: 20
abundance: few
d_gene: .
CDR3nt: TGTGCCAGCAGCTTAGCCTTTAGGGGGAGTGATCCGGCGGCTAACTATGGCTACACCTTC
CDR3aa: CASSLAFRGSDPAANYGYTF

j_gene: TRBJ2-5
v_gene: TRBV29-1
len: 15
abundance: many
d_gene: TRBD2
CDR3nt: TGCAGCGTTAACCATAGCGGGAGGGCCAGGGAGACCCAGTACTTC
CDR3aa: CSVNHSGRARETQYF

j_gene: TRBJ1-2
v_gene: TRBV7-3
len: 15
abundance: .
d_gene: .
CDR3nt: TGTGCCAGCAGCCCACGAGGAACGGGGGTACATGGCTACACCTTC
CDR3aa: CASSPRGTGVHGYTF

j_gene: TRBJ2-5
v_gene: TRBV4-3
len: 16
abundance: .
d_gene: TRBD2
CDR3nt: TGCGCCAGCAGCCAAGCCCTAGCGGACCCGCGGGAGACCCAGTACTTC
CDR3aa: CASSQALADPRETQYF

j_gene: TRBJ1-1
v_gene: TRBV2
len: 14
abundance: few
d_gene: .
CDR3nt: TGTGCCAGCAGTGATCGGAGAGGGGACACTGAAGCTTTCTTT
CDR3aa: CASSDRRGDTEAFF

j_gene: TRBJ1-6
v_gene: TRBV6-5
len: 15
abundance: .
d_gene: .
CDR3nt: TGTGCCAGCAGTTACGGGAGGGCAGGGAATTCACCCCTCCACTTT
CDR3aa: CASSYGRAGNSPLHF

j_gene: TRBJ1-1
v_gene: TRBV4-1
len: 12
abundance: many
d_gene: .
CDR3nt: TGCGCCAGCAGCCAAGGGTACGACGGAGCTTTCTTT
CDR3aa: CASSQGYDGAFF

j_gene: TRBJ1-1
v_gene: TRBV10-3
len: 14
abundance: .
d_gene: .
CDR3nt: TGTGCCATCAGTTATGACAGCTTCAACACTGAAGCTTTCTTT
CDR3aa: CAISYDSFNTEAFF

j_gene: TRBJ2-5
v_gene: TRBV25-1
len: 16
abundance: once
d_gene: TRBD2
CDR3nt: TGTGCCAGCAGTGTAGGAGGACTAGCGGGTCAAGAGACCCAGTACTTC
CDR3aa: CASSVGGLAGQETQYF

j_gene: TRBJ2-7
v_gene: TRBV20-1
len: 12
abundance: many
d_gene: .
CDR3nt: TGCAGTGGTCAGGGTATCTACTACGAGCAGTACTTC
CDR3aa: CSGQGIYYEQYF

j_gene: TRBJ1-2
v_gene: TRBV7-2
len: 14
abundance: many
d_gene: .
CDR3nt: TGTGCCAGCAGCCCACGGACAGATAACTATGGCTACACCTTC
CDR3aa: CASSPRTDNYGYTF

j_gene: TRBJ1-5
v_gene: TRBV7-9
len: 15
abundance: .
d_gene: .
CDR3nt: TGCGCCAGCAGCCGCATATTTCAGCCTGACCAGCCCCAGCATTTT
CDR3aa: CASSRIFQPDQPQHF

j_gene: TRBJ2-7
v_gene: TRBV10-3
len: 14
abundance: .
d_gene: .
CDR3nt: TGTGCCAGATTCCCGAGTCAGAGCTCCTACGAGCAGTACTTC
CDR3aa: CARFPSQSSYEQYF

j_gene: TRBJ2-5
v_gene: TRBV11-2
len: 14
abundance: .
d_gene: .
CDR3nt: TGTGCCAGCAGCCTATTGGAAGGGTGGGAGACCCAGTACTTC
CDR3aa: CASSLLEGWETQYF

j_gene: TRBJ1-5
v_gene: TRBV19
len: 15
abundance: few
d_gene: .
CDR3nt: TGTGCCAGTAGGAGAACAACAACTAGCAATCAGCCCCAGCATTTT
CDR3aa: CASRRTTTSNQPQHF

j_gene: TRBJ2-5
v_gene: TRBV20-1
len: 15
abundance: many
d_gene: .
CDR3nt: TGCAGTGCTAGAGAGAGTCGAGGGAAAAGGAAGACCCAGTACTTC
CDR3aa: CSARESRGKRKTQYF

j_gene: TRBJ1-1
v_gene: TRBV7-2
len: 16
abundance: few
d_gene: .
CDR3nt: TGTGCCAGCTCACCAACTGACGCCGAACAGAACACTGAAGCTTTCTTT
CDR3aa: CASSPTDAEQNTEAFF

j_gene: TRBJ2-2
v_gene: TRBV20-1
len: 14
abundance: .
d_gene: .
CDR3nt: TGCAGTGCTAGAGATCCAGGGAGGACCGGGGAGCTGTTTTTT
CDR3aa: CSARDPGRTGELFF